This is a list of T cell receptor beta chains from one sample in a study of blood T cell repertoires in COVID-19. Here immunoSEQ multiplex PCR was the method, and the copy in TCRdb shows in-frame clones only, minus some. The data contain more than 55,000 clones, approximately 90% of them seen just once; the ten biggest clones take up over 6%. Sequences were obtained from peripheral blood. These receptors came from a woman in her sixties or seventies with acute or convalescent COVID-19. Each CDR3 is given with its conserved first and last residue. The D gene is left open where the match is weak. Clone size is not always given. Where it is, it says once, few, many or a class for expanded clones.

J | V | size | D | CDR3 | DNA
TRBJ1-6 | TRBV6-5 | - | TRBD1 | CASSRTGTGGSPLHF | TGTGCCAGCAGTCGTACCGGGACAGGGGGATCACCCCTCCACTTT
TRBJ1-5 | TRBV6-5 | - | TRBD1 | CASSYSRTGPNQPQHF | TGTGCCAGCAGTTACTCCCGGACAGGGCCCAATCAGCCCCAGCATTTT
TRBJ1-2 | TRBV29-1 | - | - | CSVDANRANYGYTF | TGCAGCGTTGACGCGAACAGAGCTAACTATGGCTACACCTTC
TRBJ2-5 | TRBV3-1/TRBV3-2 | - | TRBD1 | CASSHTGGVETQYF | TGTGCCAGCAGCCACACAGGGGGCGTGGAGACCCAGTACTTC
TRBJ1-1 | TRBV11-3 | - | TRBD1 | CASSFQGAGTEAFF | TGTGCCAGCAGTTTCCAGGGGGCGGGCACTGAAGCTTTCTTT
TRBJ2-7 | TRBV15 | - | - | CATSRDQSREYEQYF | TGTGCCACCAGCAGAGATCAAAGCAGGGAATACGAGCAGTACTTC
TRBJ2-6 | TRBV27 | - | - | CASSSRDSGANVLTF | TGTGCCAGCAGTTCTCGAGACTCTGGGGCCAACGTCCTGACTTTC
TRBJ1-1 | TRBV3-1/TRBV3-2 | - | - | CASTSRGGNTEAFF | TGTGCCAGCACCTCCCGCGGGGGGAACACTGAAGCTTTCTTT
TRBJ2-5 | TRBV20-1 | - | - | CSASPSQETQYF | TGCAGTGCTAGTCCCAGCCAAGAGACCCAGTACTTC
TRBJ2-1 | TRBV7-3 | once | - | CASSPQGSSEQFF | TGTGCCAGCAGCCCCCAGGGAAGTAGTGAGCAGTTCTTC
TRBJ1-2 | TRBV18 | - | TRBD1 | CASSPVGQGDYGYTF | TGTGCCAGCTCACCCGTTGGACAGGGGGACTATGGCTACACCTTC
TRBJ1-3 | TRBV3-1/TRBV3-2 | - | - | CASTLSSGNTIYF | TGTGCCAGCACCCTAAGCTCTGGAAACACCATATATTTT
TRBJ2-3 | TRBV7-9 | - | - | CASSLASGVGDTQYF | TGTGCCAGCAGCTTAGCGTCAGGGGTGGGAGATACGCAGTATTTT
TRBJ2-1 | TRBV7-8 | - | TRBD2 | CASSFTSDWGGRNRFF | TGTGCCAGCAGCTTTACTAGCGATTGGGGCGGAAGGAATCGGTTCTTC
TRBJ2-1 | TRBV5-8 | - | TRBD2 | CASSLGLAGALVYNEQFF | TGTGCCAGCAGCTTGGGGCTAGCGGGGGCCTTAGTCTACAATGAGCAGTTCTTC
TRBJ1-1 | TRBV2 | once | - | CASSRLDSSEAFF | TGTGCCAGCAGCCGACTGGACAGCTCTGAAGCTTTCTTT
TRBJ2-7 | TRBV24-1 | - | - | CATRDKDSYEQYF | TGTGCCACCAGAGACAAGGACAGCTACGAGCAGTACTTC
TRBJ1-1 | TRBV2 | - | TRBD1 | CASTATGVAFF | TGTGCCAGCACTGCTACAGGGGTGGCTTTCTTT
TRBJ1-2 | TRBV18 | - | TRBD1 | CASSPPTGDYSRYGYTF | TGTGCCAGCTCACCACCGACAGGGGACTACTCGCGCTATGGCTACACCTTC
TRBJ2-5 | TRBV28 | - | TRBD1 | CASSRLGDRAQETQYF | TGTGCCAGCAGCCGTTTGGGGGACAGGGCTCAAGAGACCCAGTACTTC
TRBJ2-7 | TRBV10-3 | - | TRBD2 | CAISRESGMNEQYF | TGTGCCATCTCCCGAGAAAGCGGGATGAACGAGCAGTACTTC
TRBJ2-2 | TRBV7-2 | - | TRBD1 | CASSLSCGGQQNTGELFF | TGTGCCAGCAGCTTATCATGTGGGGGACAGCAGAACACCGGGGAGCTGTTTTTT